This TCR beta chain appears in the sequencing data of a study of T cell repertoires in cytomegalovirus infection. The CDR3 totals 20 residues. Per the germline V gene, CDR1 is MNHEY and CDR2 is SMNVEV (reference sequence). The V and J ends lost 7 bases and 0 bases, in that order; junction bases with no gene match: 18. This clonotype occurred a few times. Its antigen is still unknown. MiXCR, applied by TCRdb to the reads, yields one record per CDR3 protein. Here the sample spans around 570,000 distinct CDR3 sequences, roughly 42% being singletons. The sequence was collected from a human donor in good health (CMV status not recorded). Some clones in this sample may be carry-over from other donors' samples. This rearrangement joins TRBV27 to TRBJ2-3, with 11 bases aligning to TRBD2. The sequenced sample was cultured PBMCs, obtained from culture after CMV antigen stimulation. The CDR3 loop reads CASTPDAGLAGGHSTDTQYF. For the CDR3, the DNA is TGTGCCAGCACCCCCGATGCGGGCCTAGCGGGGGGCCATAGCACAGATACGCAGTATTTT.